The next 21 T cell receptor beta chains were all read from a single sample in a study of follicular helper T cells after annual influenza vaccination. Indicated time point: 2015-2016 season, 7 days after influenza vaccination. Assay: immunoSEQ multiplex PCR; the TCRdb copy retains only in-frame clones and omits some. The sample yields around 11,000 clones, 80% to 90% seen once. Here the sequenced sample was CXCR5+ CD38- circulating T follicular helper cells from blood, taken 7 days after influenza vaccination. Described subset: circulating Tfh, non-naive CD4+CXCR5+PD-1+ (ICOS+CD38+ or ICOS-CD38-). The receptors stem from an adult who received the influenza vaccine.

The chain couples TRBV11-2 to TRBJ1-5, with a tentative D call TRBD1 (5 bases). CDR1 is SGHAT and CDR2 is FQNNGV in the germline V gene. Deletions cut 6 bases from V and 8 bases from J, with 20 bases between. This CDR3 has 15 amino acids. CDR3 nucleotide sequence: TGTGCCAGCAGTAATGGGATAAGGGGAACGGAGCCCCAGCATTTT. The encoded protein is CASSNGIRGTEPQHF.

The chain couples TRBV19 to TRBJ1-3, with 9 bases aligning to TRBD1. Per germline, CDR1 LNHDA and CDR2 SQIVND (reference sequence). The CDR3 consists of 14 residues. V trimming: 3 bases; J trimming: 9 bases; junction bases outside the gene matches: 6. CDR3 nucleotides: TGTGCCAGTAGTATGGGACAGGGCGAAAGCACCATATATTTT. Encoded protein: CASSMGQGESTIYF.

V and J are TRBV10-3 and TRBJ1-1; D not certain. The germline V gene encodes CDR1 ENHRY and CDR2 SYGVKD. V was shortened by 4 bases and J by 4 bases, with 7 bases between the two germline ends. CDR3 length equals 12 residues. The DNA of the CDR3 is TGTGCCATCAGTGGAGGGAGCACTGAAGCTTTCTTT. Amino acid sequence: CAISGGSTEAFF.

The chain combines TRBV10-3 with TRBJ2-3; no clear D. Germline assignment: CDR1 ENHRY and CDR2 SYGVKD. This CDR3 has 14 amino acids. The V and J ends lost 3 bases and 2 bases respectively, with 9 bases between them. In DNA form, the CDR3 reads TGTGCCATCAGTGAAGGTGGGGACACAGATACGCAGTATTTT. Translating gives CAISEGGDTDTQYF.

CDR3 loop: CASSLGDASYEQYF. CDR3 DNA sequence: TGTGCCAGCAGCTTGGGGGACGCATCCTACGAGCAGTACTTC. The chain has TRBV5-5 and TRBJ2-7; D possibly uses TRBD1 or TRBD2 (5 bases each). The CDR3 has 14 amino acids. V shed 0 bases and J shed 1 base, with 8 bases lying between them. Germline V gene data show CDR1 as SGHKS and CDR2 as YYEKEE (reference sequence).

The CDR3, as DNA: TGTGCCAGCAGCCAACTAAATAGCGGGCCCGGCACAGATACGCAGTATTTT. Its protein product is CASSQLNSGPGTDTQYF. The chain is built from TRBV6-4 and TRBJ2-3; the match to TRBD2 covers 7 bases. J gave up 1 base and V 6 bases, and 13 bases lay outside the gene matches. The CDR3 loop spans 17 amino acids. Germline V gene data show CDR1 as MRHNA and CDR2 as SNTAGT.

The V call is TRBV19, the J call TRBJ2-3, with D unresolved. CDR3 length equals 14 residues. The ends were cut back, 2 bases at V and 2 bases at J, with 8 bases in the middle. Germline V lookup: CDR1 LNHDA, CDR2 SQIVND (reference sequence). CDR3 residues: CASSINRPTDTQYF. As DNA, the CDR3 is TGTGCCAGTAGTATAAACAGACCCACAGATACGCAGTATTTT.

This chain joins TRBV6-1 and TRBJ1-6; D gene uncertain. This CDR3 is built from 17 residues. Germline values: CDR1 MNHNS, CDR2 SASEGT. The germline V and J ends were trimmed by 0 bases and 2 bases, with 11 bases remaining between them. CDR3 sequence reads: CASSEAPTPTYNSPLHF. The CDR3 region has the DNA TGTGCCAGCAGTGAAGCACCCACTCCTACCTATAATTCACCCCTCCACTTT.

J is TRBJ2-3 and V is TRBV2; D remains ambiguous. CDR1 and CDR2 (germline): SNHLY, FYNNEI. The CDR3 totals 12 residues. V lost 8 bases, J lost 8 bases, and 14 bases lay in between. The CDR3 DNA follows: TGTGCCAGCTCCGAGGTCGTAGCTACGCAGTATTTT. It specifies CASSEVVATQYF. Full variable domain (outside the CDR3, taken from reference TRBV2 and TRBJ2-3): EPEVTQTPSHQVTQMGQEVILRCVPISNHLYFYWYRQILGQKVEFLVSFYNNEISEKSEIFDDQFSVERPDGSNFTLKIRSTKLEDSAMYFCASSEVVATQYFGPGTRLTVL.

CDR3: CASDRGTNAVREQYF. Written as DNA, the CDR3 is TGTGCCAGCGACCGGGGGACTAACGCAGTACGCGAGCAGTACTTC. The chain joins TRBV19 to TRBJ2-7; 7 nucleotides agree with TRBD2. The length of the CDR3 is 15 residues. V was pared by 9 bases and J by 6 bases, with 17 bases of the junction left unmatched. Germline V gene sequence: CDR1 LNHDA, CDR2 SQIVND (reference sequence). Combining the CDR3 with reference TRBV19 and TRBJ2-7 gives the whole variable domain DGGITQSPKYLFRKEGQNVTLSCEQNLNHDAMYWYRQDPGQGLRLIYYSQIVNDFQKGDIAEGYSVSREKKESFPLTVTSAQKNPTAFYLCASDRGTNAVREQYFGPGTRLTVT.

The rearrangement links TRBV9 to TRBJ1-1, with D unresolved. This CDR3 contains 16 residues. Trimming pared 0 bases from V and 0 bases from J, leaving 12 bases between. The V gene's germline CDR1 is SGDLS and CDR2 YYNGEE. The CDR3 is CASSVGVAGMNTEAFF. As DNA, the CDR3 is TGTGCCAGCAGCGTAGGCGTAGCAGGCATGAACACTGAAGCTTTCTTT. Complete variable domain (other parts from reference TRBV9 and TRBJ1-1): DSGVTQTPKHLITATGQRVTLRCSPRSGDLSVYWYQQSLDQGLQFLIQYYNGEERAKGNILERFSAQQFPDLHSELNLSSLELGDSALYFCASSVGVAGMNTEAFFGQGTRLTVV.

This clone showed up just a few times. The J gene is TRBJ1-2, the V gene TRBV9; no firm D call. CDR3 length: 11 residues. Germline lookup yields CDR1 SGDLS and CDR2 YYNGEE. V lost 3 bases and J lost 7, with 7 bases in between. The CDR3 bases are TGTGCCAGCAGCGGAATAAGTGGCTACACCTTC. It yields the protein CASSGISGYTF.

The J gene is TRBJ2-2, the V gene TRBV19; 8 nucleotides align to TRBD1. The CDR3 runs to 14 residues. J was trimmed by 4 bases and V by 5 bases; bases with no gene match: 3. Germline V gene lookup returns CDR1 LNHDA and CDR2 SQIVND (reference sequence). The CDR3 sequence: CASSVQGGTGELFF. The DNA of the CDR3 is TGTGCCAGTAGTGTACAGGGGGGCACCGGGGAGCTGTTTTTT.

V usage is TRBV19 and J usage is TRBJ1-6; 7 nucleotides line up with TRBD1. CDR3 length: 16 residues. The V gene end was trimmed by 4 bases and the J gene end by 5 bases; junction bases not matched to a gene: 8. CDR1 is LNHDA and CDR2 is SQIVND in the germline V gene (reference sequence). This CDR3 reads CASSTRQGPNNSPLHF. For the CDR3, the DNA is TGTGCCAGTAGTACCCGACAGGGCCCAAATAATTCACCCCTCCACTTT. The entire variable domain, with the rest obtained from reference TRBV19 and TRBJ1-6, is as follows: DGGITQSPKYLFRKEGQNVTLSCEQNLNHDAMYWYRQDPGQGLRLIYYSQIVNDFQKGDIAEGYSVSREKKESFPLTVTSAQKNPTAFYLCASSTRQGPNNSPLHFGNGTRLTVT.

V usage is TRBV18 and J usage is TRBJ1-3; D call uncertain. Germline CDR1 is KGHSH and CDR2 is LQKENI. CDR3 length: 15 residues. V lost 3 bases and J lost 0, with 9 bases in between. CDR3 loop: CASSPSELSGNTIYF. The CDR3, as DNA: TGTGCCAGCTCACCCAGTGAGCTCTCTGGAAACACCATATATTTT.

This chain links TRBV7-6 with TRBJ1-3; a possible D gene is TRBD1 (5 bases). Germline V gives CDR1 SGHVS, CDR2 FNYEAQ. The V and J ends lost 5 bases and 4 bases respectively, with 12 bases between them. This CDR3 region has 14 residues. CDR3 loop: CASSPSGTGNTIYF. The CDR3 DNA follows: TGTGCCAGCAGCCCATCGGGGACCGGAAACACCATATATTTT. The variable domain in full, completed from reference TRBV7-6 and TRBJ1-3, reads GAGVSQSPRYKVTKRGQDVALRCDPISGHVSLYWYRQALGQGPEFLTYFNYEAQQDKSGLPNDRFSAERPEGSISTLTIQRTEQRDSAMYRCASSPSGTGNTIYFGEGSWLTVV.

V gene TRBV6-1 combines with J gene TRBJ2-7; 7 bases agree with TRBD2. Germline values: CDR1 MNHNS, CDR2 SASEGT. V shed 7 bases and J 1 base; nucleotides not matched to a gene: 7. The CDR3 contains 14 residues. CDR3 sequence (DNA): TGTGCCAGCACCGTAGGGAGGGTTTCCTACGAGCAGTACTTC. As protein: CASTVGRVSYEQYF.

The chain combines TRBV5-1 with TRBJ2-3; D unclear. There are 16 residues in the CDR3. Trimming left V 1 base short and J 5 bases short, with 17 bases between. Germline V lookup: CDR1 SGHRS, CDR2 YFSETQ. The DNA for the CDR3 is TGCGCCAGCAGCTTGAATGTGTTGGGCAGTAGAGATACGCAGTATTTT. Translation: CASSLNVLGSRDTQYF.

The chain joins TRBV11-3 to TRBJ2-2, with D possibly being TRBD1 or TRBD2 (5 bases each). The CDR3 has 17 residues. Deletions cut 5 bases from V and 6 bases from J, with 22 bases between. Germline CDR1 reads SGHNT; CDR2 reads YENEEA. DNA for the CDR3: TGTGCCAGCAGCCCAGGGCAGGGAGCCCTCCTGGCCGGGGAGCTGTTTTTT. This sequence encodes CASSPGQGALLAGELFF.

The table lists this clone with a few counts. The chain uses TRBV4-1 and TRBJ1-5; D is possibly TRBD1 (5 bases). The CDR3 runs to 14 residues. The V gene's germline CDR1 is MGHRA and CDR2 YSYEKL. Trimming left V 0 bases short and J 5 bases short, with 8 bases between. In DNA, the CDR3 is TGCGCCAGCAGCCAAGAGGGGGTTGATCAGCCCCAGCATTTT. It yields the protein CASSQEGVDQPQHF.

This clone was observed a few times. V is TRBV5-4 and J is TRBJ1-2; TRBD1 is a possible D gene (5 bases). Per germline, CDR1 SGHNT and CDR2 YYREEE (reference sequence). The CDR3 runs 13 residues. V was shortened by 5 bases and J by 3 bases, with 11 bases between the two germline ends. The CDR3 DNA sequence: TGTGCCAGCAGTACGGTACAGGACTATGGCTACACCTTC. This gives the protein CASSTVQDYGYTF.